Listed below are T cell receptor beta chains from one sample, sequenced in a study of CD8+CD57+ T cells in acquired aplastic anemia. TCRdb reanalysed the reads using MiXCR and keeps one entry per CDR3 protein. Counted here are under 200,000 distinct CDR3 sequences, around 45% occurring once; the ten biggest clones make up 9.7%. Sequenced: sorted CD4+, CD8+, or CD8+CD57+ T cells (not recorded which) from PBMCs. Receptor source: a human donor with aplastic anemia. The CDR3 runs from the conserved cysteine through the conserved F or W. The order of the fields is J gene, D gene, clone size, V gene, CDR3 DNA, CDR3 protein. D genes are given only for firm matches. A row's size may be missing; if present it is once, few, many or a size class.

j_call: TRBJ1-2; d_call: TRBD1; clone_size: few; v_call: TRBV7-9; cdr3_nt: TGTGCCAGCAGCTTGACAGGGGATGGCTACACCTTC; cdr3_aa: CASSLTGDGYTF
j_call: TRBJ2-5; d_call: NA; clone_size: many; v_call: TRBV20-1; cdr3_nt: TGCAGTGCTTATGACTACCGTGGGGAGACCCAGTACTTC; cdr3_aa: CSAYDYRGETQYF
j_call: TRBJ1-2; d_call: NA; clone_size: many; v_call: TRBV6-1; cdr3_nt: TGTGCCAGCAGTGAAAACCGCAGCCCTAACTATGGCTACACCTTC; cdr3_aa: CASSENRSPNYGYTF
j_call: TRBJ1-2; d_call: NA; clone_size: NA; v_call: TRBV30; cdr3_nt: TGTGCCTGGAGTCCTCCGACCCGGCCCGCTGGCTACACCTTC; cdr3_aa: CAWSPPTRPAGYTF
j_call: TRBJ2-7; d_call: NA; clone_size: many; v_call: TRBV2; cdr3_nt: TGTGCCAGCAGTGGGGACTCTCCCTACGAGCAGTACTTC; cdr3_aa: CASSGDSPYEQYF
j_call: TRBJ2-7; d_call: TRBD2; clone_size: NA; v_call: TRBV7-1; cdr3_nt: TGTGCCAGCAGCTCGCTGACGGGACTAGCGGCGAAAACTCGATACTACGAGCAGTACTTC; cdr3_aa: CASSSLTGLAAKTRYYEQYF
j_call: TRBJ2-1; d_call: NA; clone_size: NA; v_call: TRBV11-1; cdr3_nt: TGTGCCAGCAGTCAGGGAGATACAAACAATGAGCAGTTCTTC; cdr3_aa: CASSQGDTNNEQFF
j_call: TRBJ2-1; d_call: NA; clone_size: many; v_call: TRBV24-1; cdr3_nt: TGTGCCACCAGTGATCGGGGAGGCGGTGCAATCGAGCAGTTCTTC; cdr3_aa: CATSDRGGGAIEQFF
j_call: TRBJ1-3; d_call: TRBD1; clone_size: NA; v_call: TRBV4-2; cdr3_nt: TGTGCCAGCAGCCAAGACAGGACAGGGACCGGAAACACCATATATTTT; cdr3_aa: CASSQDRTGTGNTIYF
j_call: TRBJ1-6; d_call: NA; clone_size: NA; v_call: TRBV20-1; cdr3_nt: TGCAGTGCTAGAGGGGAAGCAGGGCCTTCACCCCTCCACTTT; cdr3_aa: CSARGEAGPSPLHF
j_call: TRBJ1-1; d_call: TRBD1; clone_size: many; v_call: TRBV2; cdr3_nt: TGTGCCAGCACTGGGACAGGGGGAAGGTGGGAAGCTTTCTTT; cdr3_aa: CASTGTGGRWEAFF
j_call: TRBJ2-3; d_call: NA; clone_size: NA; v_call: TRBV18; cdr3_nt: TGTGCCAGCTCACCGGCCCCTAGCACAGATACGCAGTATTTT; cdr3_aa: CASSPAPSTDTQYF
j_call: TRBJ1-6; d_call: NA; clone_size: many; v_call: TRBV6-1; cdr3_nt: TGTGCCAGCAGCGGTGACAGGTCACCCCTCCACTTT; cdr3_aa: CASSGDRSPLHF
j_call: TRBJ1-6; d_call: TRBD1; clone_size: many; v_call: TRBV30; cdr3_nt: TGTGCCTTGGGACAGGGGGCTAATTCACCCCTCCACTTT; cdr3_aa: CALGQGANSPLHF
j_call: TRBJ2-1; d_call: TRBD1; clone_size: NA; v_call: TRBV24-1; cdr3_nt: TGTGCCACCAGTGATTCTCCGGGACAGGGGGGCAATGAGCAGTTCTTC; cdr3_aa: CATSDSPGQGGNEQFF
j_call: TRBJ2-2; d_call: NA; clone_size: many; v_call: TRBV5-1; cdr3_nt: TGCGCCAGCAGCGGGGGGAACACCGGGGAGCTGTTTTTT; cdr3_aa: CASSGGNTGELFF
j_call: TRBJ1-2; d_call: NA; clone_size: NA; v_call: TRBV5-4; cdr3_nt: TGTGCCAGCAGCTTGGAGGTTATGGGGGGGCGCAACGACTATGGCTACACCTTC; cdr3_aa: CASSLEVMGGRNDYGYTF
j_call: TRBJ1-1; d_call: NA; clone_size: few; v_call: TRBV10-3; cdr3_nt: TGTGCCATCAGTGCAGGAGGCCAATCTCTCACTGAAGCTTTCTTT; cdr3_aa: CAISAGGQSLTEAFF
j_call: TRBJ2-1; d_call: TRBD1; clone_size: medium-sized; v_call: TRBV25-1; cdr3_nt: TGTGCCAGCAGTGAATCGGACAGGAGCTCCTACAATGAGCAGTTCTTC; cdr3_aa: CASSESDRSSYNEQFF
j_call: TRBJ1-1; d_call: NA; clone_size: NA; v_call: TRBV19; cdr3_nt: TGTGCCAGTAGTATGCGGGAAGGGAACACTGAAGCTTTCTTT; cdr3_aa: CASSMREGNTEAFF
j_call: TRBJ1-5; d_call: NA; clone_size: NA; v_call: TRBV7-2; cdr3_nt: TGTGCCAGCAGCTTAGCGATTGAGGGCAGGGTCGAACCAAGGGGTCAGCCCCAGCATTTT; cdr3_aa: CASSLAIEGRVEPRGQPQHF
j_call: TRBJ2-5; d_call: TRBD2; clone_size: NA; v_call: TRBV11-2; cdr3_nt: TGTGCCAGCAGCTTAGTTCGACTAGCGGGGACGGGGATCGAGACCCAGTACTTC; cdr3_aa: CASSLVRLAGTGIETQYF
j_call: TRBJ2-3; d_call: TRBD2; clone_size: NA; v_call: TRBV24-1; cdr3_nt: TGTGCCACCAGTGATCGTAAAGCGGGGGAGCAAGATACGCAGTATTTT; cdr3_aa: CATSDRKAGEQDTQYF
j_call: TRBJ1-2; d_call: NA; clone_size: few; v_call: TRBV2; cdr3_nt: TGTGCCAAAGGGCTCCAGGAAACCAACTATGGCTACACCTTC; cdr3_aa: CAKGLQETNYGYTF
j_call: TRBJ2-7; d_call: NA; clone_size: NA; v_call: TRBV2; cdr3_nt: TGTGCCAGCAGCTACCCAGGGTCGATGAGCTACGAGCAGTACTTC; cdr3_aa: CASSYPGSMSYEQYF
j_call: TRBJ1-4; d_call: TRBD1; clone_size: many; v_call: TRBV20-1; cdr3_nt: TGCAGTGCTAGAGATCTAGGACAGGGGGCGGGGGAAAAACTGTTTTTT; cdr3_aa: CSARDLGQGAGEKLFF
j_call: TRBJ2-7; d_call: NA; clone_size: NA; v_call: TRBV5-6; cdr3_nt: TGTGCCAGCAGCTTGGCCCTACGCGAGCAGTACTTC; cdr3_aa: CASSLALREQYF
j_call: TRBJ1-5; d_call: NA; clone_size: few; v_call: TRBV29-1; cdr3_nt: TGCAGCGTTGAGACAGCAGAATCGGCCCAGCATTTT; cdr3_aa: CSVETAESAQHF
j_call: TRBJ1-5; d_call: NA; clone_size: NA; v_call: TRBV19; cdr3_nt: TGTGCCAGTAGTTGGTCACAAGACTCCAATCAGCCCCAGCATTTT; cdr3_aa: CASSWSQDSNQPQHF
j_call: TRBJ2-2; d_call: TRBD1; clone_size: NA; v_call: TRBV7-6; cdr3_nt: TGTGCCAGCAGCTTAGGGGACAGAGACACCGGGGAGCTGTTTTTT; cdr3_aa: CASSLGDRDTGELFF
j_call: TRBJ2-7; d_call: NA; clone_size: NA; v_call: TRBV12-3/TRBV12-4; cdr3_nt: TGTGCCAGCAGGGACAGTCACCTGGTCGAGCAGTACTTC; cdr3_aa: CASRDSHLVEQYF
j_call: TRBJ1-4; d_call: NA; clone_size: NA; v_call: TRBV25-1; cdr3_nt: TGTGCCAGCAGTGCAAACAGCAAAAGAGGGCGTGAAAAACTGTTTTTT; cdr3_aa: CASSANSKRGREKLFF